Listed here are 5 T cell receptor beta chains from one sample, sequenced in a study of cytomegalovirus exposure and HLA in healthy donors. This PCR relied on a set of 60 Vbeta primers and 13 Jbeta primers. Assay used: immunoSEQ multiplex PCR; TCRdb lists only in-frame clones, some missing. The top ten clones hold under 2.5% of a sample with more than 100,000 clones, around two thirds of them seen once. The sequenced sample consisted of PBMCs. These receptors came from a woman in her forties in good health and CMV-seronegative.

This clone was detected a few times. V usage is TRBV2 and J usage is TRBJ1-1; D may be TRBD1 (5 bases). The germline V and J ends were trimmed by 6 bases and 1 base, with 9 bases remaining between them. This CDR3 region has 13 residues. Germline V gene data show CDR1 as SNHLY and CDR2 as FYNNEI. CDR3 in DNA: TGTGCCAGCAGGGTAGGACAGAACACTGAAGCTTTCTTT. It yields the protein CASRVGQNTEAFF.

The J gene is TRBJ2-3, the V gene TRBV29-1; tentative D call: TRBD2 (5 bases). With 7 bases removed from V and 0 bases from J, the gap between germline ends came to 11 bases. The CDR3 length is 13 residues. CDR1 and CDR2 from the germline V gene are SQVTM and ANQGSEA. The chain's CDR3 is CSGETPSTDTQYF. CDR3 DNA: TGCAGCGGGGAGACACCTAGCACAGATACGCAGTATTTT.

The chain employs TRBV5-1 and TRBJ1-2; TRBD1 is a possible D gene (6 bases). The germline V gene encodes CDR1 SGHRS and CDR2 YFSETQ. V lost 0 bases to trimming and J lost 1 base, with 10 bases between them. The CDR3 has 15 residues. In DNA, the CDR3 is TGCGCCAGCAGCTTGGCAGGGGCATTTAACTATGGCTACACCTTC. Protein sequence: CASSLAGAFNYGYTF.

This clone was detected only a few times. V usage is TRBV7-2 and J usage is TRBJ1-4; 7 nucleotides agree with TRBD1. The germline V gene encodes CDR1 SGHTA and CDR2 FQGNSA. After removal of 1 base from V and 6 bases from J, the junction contained 5 bases not matched to a gene. CDR3 length: 15 residues. CDR3 DNA sequence: TGTGCCAGCAGCTTAGGGGCCAGGGGGTATGAAAAACTGTTTTTT. It translates to CASSLGARGYEKLFF.

A single count supports this clone. The rearrangement uses TRBV6-5 and TRBJ2-5; tentatively, D is TRBD2 (7 bases). Trimming took 2 bases from V and 5 from J, leaving 9 bases between them. CDR1 is MNHEY, CDR2 SVGAGI, per germline. The CDR3 sequence is 13 residues long. CDR3 in DNA: TGTGCCAGCAGTTACGGGAGGGGGGAGACCCAGTACTTC. This gives the protein CASSYGRGETQYF.